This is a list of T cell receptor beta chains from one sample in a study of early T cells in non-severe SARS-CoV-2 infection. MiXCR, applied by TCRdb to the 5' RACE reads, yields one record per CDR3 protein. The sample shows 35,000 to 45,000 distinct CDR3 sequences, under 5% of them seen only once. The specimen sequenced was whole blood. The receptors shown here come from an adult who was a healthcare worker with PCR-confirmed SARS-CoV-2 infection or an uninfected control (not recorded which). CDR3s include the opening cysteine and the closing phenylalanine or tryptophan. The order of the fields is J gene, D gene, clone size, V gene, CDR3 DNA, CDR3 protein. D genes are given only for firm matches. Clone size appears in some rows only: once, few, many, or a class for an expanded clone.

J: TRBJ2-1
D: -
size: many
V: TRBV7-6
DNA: TGTGCCAGCAGCTTAGGGCGTCATTGGGTCGCGGGCGACAATGAGCATTTCTTC
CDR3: CASSLGRHWVAGDNEHFF

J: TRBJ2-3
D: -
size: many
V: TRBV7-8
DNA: TGTGCCAGCAGCCCTCGGTTTCTAGAAGATACGCAGTATTTT
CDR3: CASSPRFLEDTQYF

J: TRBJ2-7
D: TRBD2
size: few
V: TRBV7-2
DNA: TGTGCCAGCAGCATCAGACTAGCGGGAGATAAAGAGCAGTACTTC
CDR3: CASSIRLAGDKEQYF

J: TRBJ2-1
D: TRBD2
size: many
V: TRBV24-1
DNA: TGTGCCACCAGTGACACCGGGACTAGCGGAGCTTACAATGAGCAGTTCTTC
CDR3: CATSDTGTSGAYNEQFF

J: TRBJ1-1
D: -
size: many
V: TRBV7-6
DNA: TGTGCCAGCAGGCCAGGAATGAACACTGAAGCTTTCTTT
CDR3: CASRPGMNTEAFF

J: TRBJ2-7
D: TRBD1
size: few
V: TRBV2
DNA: TGTGCCAGCAAAACGGACAGGGGGTCCCTCGAGCAGTACTTC
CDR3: CASKTDRGSLEQYF

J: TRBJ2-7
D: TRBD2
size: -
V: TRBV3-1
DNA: TGTGCCAGCAGCCAAGATAGGGTAGCGGGAAACGAGCAGTACTTC
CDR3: CASSQDRVAGNEQYF

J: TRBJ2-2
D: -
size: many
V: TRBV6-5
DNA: TGTGCCAGCAGTTACTCGGCCGGGGAGCTGTTTTTT
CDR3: CASSYSAGELFF

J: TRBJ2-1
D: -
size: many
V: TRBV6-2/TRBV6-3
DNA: TGTGCCAGCAGTTACGTCGCGGGGGCCAATGAGCAGTTCTTC
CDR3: CASSYVAGANEQFF

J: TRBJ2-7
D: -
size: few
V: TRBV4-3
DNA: TGCGCCAGCAGCCAGACCCCGGGCTACGAGCAGTACTTC
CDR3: CASSQTPGYEQYF

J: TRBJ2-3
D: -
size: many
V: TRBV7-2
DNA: TGTGCCAGCACCCTGGGGTCTCTGGCGGGAGTGGGACAAACTAGCACAGATACGCAGTATTTT
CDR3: CASTLGSLAGVGQTSTDTQYF

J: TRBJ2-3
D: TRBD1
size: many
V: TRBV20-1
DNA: TGCAGTGCTAGCCTTACTTCCGGGACAGGGCACACAGATACGCAGTATTTT
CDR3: CSASLTSGTGHTDTQYF

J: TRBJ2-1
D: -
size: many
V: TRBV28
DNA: TGTGCCAGCAACGGTGCGGACAGCTCCTACAATGAGCAGTTCTTC
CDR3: CASNGADSSYNEQFF